This entry describes one T cell receptor (beta chain). The data belong to a study of blood T cell repertoires in COVID-19. The CDR3 sequence is 14 residues long. Trimming cost V 0 bases and J 2 bases, with 7 bases left between them. In germline, CDR1 is SGHNT, CDR2 YYREEE (reference sequence). The table came from immunoSEQ multiplex PCR; TCRdb's copy has only in-frame clones and leaves some out. The sample lists about 330,000 clones; more than 90% were seen once. The sequenced sample was PBMCs or T cells enriched from blood (not recorded which). The chain combines TRBV5-4 with TRBJ2-3, with D perhaps matching TRBD1 (6 bases). The TCR originated in a woman in her 30s who had recovered from COVID-19. CDR3 residues: CASSLGTATDTQYF. Written as DNA, the CDR3 is TGTGCCAGCAGCTTGGGGACAGCCACAGATACGCAGTATTTT. The full variable domain, completed using reference TRBV5-4 and TRBJ2-3, is ETGVTQSPTHLIKTRGQQVTLRCSSQSGHNTVSWYQQALGQGPQFIFQYYREEENGRGNFPPRFSGLQFPNYSSELNVNALELDDSALYLCASSLGTATDTQYFGPGTRLTVL.